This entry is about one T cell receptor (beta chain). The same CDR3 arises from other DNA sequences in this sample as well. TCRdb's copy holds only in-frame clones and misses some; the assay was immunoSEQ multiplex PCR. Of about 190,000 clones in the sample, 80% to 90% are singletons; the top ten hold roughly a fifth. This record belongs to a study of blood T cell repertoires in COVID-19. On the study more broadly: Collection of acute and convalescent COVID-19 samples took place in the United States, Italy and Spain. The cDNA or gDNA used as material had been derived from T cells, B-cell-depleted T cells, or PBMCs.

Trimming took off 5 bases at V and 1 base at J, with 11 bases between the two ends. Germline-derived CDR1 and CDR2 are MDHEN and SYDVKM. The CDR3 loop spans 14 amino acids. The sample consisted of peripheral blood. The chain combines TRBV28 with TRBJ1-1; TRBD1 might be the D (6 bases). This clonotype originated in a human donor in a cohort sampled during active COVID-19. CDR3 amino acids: CASSSGQPNTEAFF. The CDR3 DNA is TGTGCCAGCAGTAGTGGACAGCCGAACACTGAAGCTTTCTTT. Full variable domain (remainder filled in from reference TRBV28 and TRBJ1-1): DVKVTQSSRYLVKRTGEKVFLECVQDMDHENMFWYRQDPGLGLRLIYFSYDVKMKEKGDIPEGYSVSREKKERFSLILESASTNQTSMYLCASSSGQPNTEAFFGQGTRLTVV.